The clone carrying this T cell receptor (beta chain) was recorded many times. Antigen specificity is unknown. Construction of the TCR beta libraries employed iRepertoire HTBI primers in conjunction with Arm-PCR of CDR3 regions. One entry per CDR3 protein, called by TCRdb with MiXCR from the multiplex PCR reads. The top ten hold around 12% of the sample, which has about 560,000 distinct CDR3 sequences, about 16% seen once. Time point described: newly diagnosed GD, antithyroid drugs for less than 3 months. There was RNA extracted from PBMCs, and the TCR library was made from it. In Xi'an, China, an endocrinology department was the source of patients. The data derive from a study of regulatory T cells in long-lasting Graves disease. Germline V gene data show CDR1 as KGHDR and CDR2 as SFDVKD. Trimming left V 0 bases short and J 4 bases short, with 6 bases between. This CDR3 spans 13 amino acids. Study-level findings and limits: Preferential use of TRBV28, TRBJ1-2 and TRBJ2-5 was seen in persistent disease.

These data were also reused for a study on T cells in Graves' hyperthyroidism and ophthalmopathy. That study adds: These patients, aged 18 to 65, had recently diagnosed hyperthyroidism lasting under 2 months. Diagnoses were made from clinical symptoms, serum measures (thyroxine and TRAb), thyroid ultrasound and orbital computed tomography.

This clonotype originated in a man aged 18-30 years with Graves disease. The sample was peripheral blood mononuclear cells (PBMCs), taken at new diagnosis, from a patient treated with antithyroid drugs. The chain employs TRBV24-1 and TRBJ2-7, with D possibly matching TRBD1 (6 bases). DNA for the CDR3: TGTGCCACCAGTGATTTGCAGGGGTACGAGCAGTACTTC. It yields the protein CATSDLQGYEQYF.